This is a list of T cell receptor beta chains from one sample in a study of T-cell memory formation after mild COVID-19. TCRdb recomputed calls from the 5' RACE reads with MiXCR, one row per CDR3 protein. The top ten hold about 21% of the sample, which has 280,000 or so distinct CDR3 sequences, approximately 18% seen once. The sample consisted of PBMCs or a T cell subset sorted from them (not recorded which). The receptors come from a young man who had mild COVID-19 (a few samples of this study predate the infection). Cell type and time point are not known. Each CDR3 is given with its conserved first and last residue. D genes are given only for firm matches. Clone size appears in some rows only: once, few, many, or a class for an expanded clone.

size	D	V	J	DNA	CDR3
few	TRBD2	TRBV5-1	TRBJ2-3	TGCGCCAGCAGCGACGGGGGAGGGACAGATACGCAGTATTTT	CASSDGGGTDTQYF
.	.	TRBV19	TRBJ2-5	TGTGCCAGTAGTATGGGACTTCGGGAGACCCAGTACTTC	CASSMGLRETQYF
few	.	TRBV5-5	TRBJ1-1	TGTGCCAGCAGCCCCGCCAGCTGGGATCCTGAAGCTTTCTTT	CASSPASWDPEAFF
few	TRBD1	TRBV7-2	TRBJ1-5	TGTGCCAGCAGCCCCCTCACCGGGACAGGGCTATATCAGCCCCAGCATTTT	CASSPLTGTGLYQPQHF
.	.	TRBV6-5	TRBJ1-1	TGTGCCAGCAGCCCAGCCAGCGCGGGACAGAACACTGAAGCTTTCTTT	CASSPASAGQNTEAFF
once	TRBD1	TRBV9	TRBJ1-5	TGTGCCAGCAGCGGGGGAGGGGGCGATCAGCCCCAGCATTTT	CASSGGGGDQPQHF
.	.	TRBV4-1	TRBJ2-2	TGCGCCAGCAGATCGACCTCGGTACTCGGGGAGCTGTTTTTT	CASRSTSVLGELFF
many	.	TRBV5-1	TRBJ1-1	TGCGCCAGCAGCTCCCTTAACCCAGGGAAAACTGAAGCTTTCTTT	CASSSLNPGKTEAFF
.	.	TRBV7-9	TRBJ1-1	TGTGCCAGCAGCTGGATGACGGAGAACACTGAAGCTTTCTTT	CASSWMTENTEAFF
.	.	TRBV4-3	TRBJ1-2	TGCGCCAGCAGCCAAGATCTGGGGGCGGCCTTTCCTACGTTC	CASSQDLGAAFPTF
few	TRBD1	TRBV5-6	TRBJ2-3	TGTGCCAGCAGCTGGACAGGGTGGATCTGTGATACGCAGTATTTT	CASSWTGWICDTQYF
few	.	TRBV7-2	TRBJ2-3	TGTGCCAGCAGCTTCAGCGGCGAGAATACGCAGTATTTT	CASSFSGENTQYF
once	.	TRBV20-1	TRBJ2-7	TGCAGTGCTGAAGGGACCTCCAACTCCTACGAGCAGTACTTC	CSAEGTSNSYEQYF
.	TRBD2	TRBV4-2	TRBJ2-5	TGTGCCAGCAGCTCCCGGACTAGCGGGGGCCCACAAGAGACCCAGTACTTC	CASSSRTSGGPQETQYF
.	.	TRBV4-3	TRBJ1-4	TGCGCCAGCAGCGGACACAGGGATGAAAAACTGTTTTTT	CASSGHRDEKLFF
few	.	TRBV19	TRBJ2-5	TGTGCCAGTAGTCAGGGGGGGACCCAGTACTTC	CASSQGGTQYF
few	.	TRBV5-1	TRBJ2-3	TGCGCCAGCGGTTCGGCTAGCTTCACAGATACGCAGTATTTT	CASGSASFTDTQYF
few	TRBD1	TRBV6-5	TRBJ1-6	TGTGCCAGCAGCCAGCATAGACAGGGGCCCTCACCCCTCCACTTT	CASSQHRQGPSPLHF
.	TRBD1	TRBV7-2	TRBJ2-3	TGTGCCAGCAGCTTAGTGACAGGGTGGGCAGATACGCAGTATTTT	CASSLVTGWADTQYF
few	.	TRBV20-1	TRBJ2-7	TGCAGTGCCCCTGACAGGTCGCAAACGTCCTACGAGCAGTACTTC	CSAPDRSQTSYEQYF
few	TRBD1	TRBV10-3	TRBJ2-2	TGTGCCATCAGTGAGGCAAGCACAGGGGGAACCGGGGAGCTGTTTTTT	CAISEASTGGTGELFF
.	.	TRBV6-5	TRBJ1-2	TGTGCCAGCACCGGCAGGCTGGGGATGGAGGGCTACACCTTC	CASTGRLGMEGYTF
.	TRBD1	TRBV29-1	TRBJ1-6	TGCAGCGTACAAACAGGGGGAGGCTCACCCCTCCACTTT	CSVQTGGGSPLHF
many	.	TRBV27	TRBJ1-1	TGTGCCAGCAGTCCCCTCGTGGGGACGTCTGAAGCTTTCTTT	CASSPLVGTSEAFF
.	.	TRBV20-1	TRBJ1-2	TGCAGTGCTAGACGTAGGGACGAGTTCCTAGACAACTATGGCTACACCTTC	CSARRRDEFLDNYGYTF
.	.	TRBV4-3	TRBJ2-2	TGCGCCAGCAGGGGGGAGGCTGTGGGGACAGGGGAGCTGTTTTTT	CASRGEAVGTGELFF